These 24 T cell receptor beta chains were sequenced from one sample in a study of shared clonotypes between healthy human individuals. TCRdb keeps only in-frame clones here, not all; method: immunoSEQ multiplex PCR. The profile shows 2,500,000 or so clones, 93% of them singletons. Material for sequencing was naive CD4+ T cells from PBMCs. Subset described: CD45RA+ positively selected. The source is a man younger than 30 in good health. Some clones in this sample may be carry-over from other donors' samples.

The CDR3 bases are TGTGCCAGCAGTCTGGGACAGATAGCTAACTATGGCTACACCTTC. Its protein is CASSLGQIANYGYTF. The rearrangement joins TRBV6-1 to TRBJ1-2; 7 bases line up with TRBD1. From germline, CDR1 is MNHNS and CDR2 SASEGT. The CDR3 is made up of 15 amino acids. V gave up 5 bases and J gave up 0 bases; unmatched junction bases: 6.

V and J are TRBV6-6 and TRBJ2-5; possibly TRBD2 for D (5 bases). Trimming pared 6 bases from V and 5 bases from J, leaving 13 bases between. This CDR3 region has 13 residues. Looked up from germline, CDR1 is MNHNY and CDR2 is SVGAGI (reference sequence). For the CDR3, the DNA is TGTGCCAGCAGGACCTCGGGGTGGGAGACCCAGTACTTC. This translates into CASRTSGWETQYF.

This sequence joins TRBV10-3 and TRBJ1-2; D unresolved. Per germline, CDR1 ENHRY and CDR2 SYGVKD. This CDR3 region has 12 residues. Trimming removed 4 bases from V and 8 bases from J, with 11 bases in between. The DNA for the CDR3 is TGTGCCATCAGTGCGGCTCTTGAGGGCTACACCTTC. Residues: CAISAALEGYTF.

V is TRBV25-1 and J is TRBJ2-2; 7 bases fit TRBD1. V dropped 3 bases and J dropped 6; count of bases not matched to a gene: 7. CDR3 length: 15 residues. Germline V lookup: CDR1 MGHDK, CDR2 SYGVNS. CDR3 nucleotides: TGTGCCAGCAGTGAGTGGACAGGCACCCCCGGGGAGCTGTTTTTT. It is translated as CASSEWTGTPGELFF. The variable domain in full, with the rest retrieved from reference TRBV25-1 and TRBJ2-2, is EADIYQTPRYLVIGTGKKITLECSQTMGHDKMYWYQQDPGMELHLIHYSYGVNSTEKGDLSSESTVSRIRTEHFPLTLESARPSHTSQYLCASSEWTGTPGELFFGEGSRLTVL.

The V and J genes are TRBV6-5 and TRBJ1-2; TRBD1 is a possible D gene (5 bases). CDR3 length: 14 residues. V lost 5 bases, J lost 4 bases, and 14 bases lay in between. Germline V gene sequence: CDR1 MNHEY, CDR2 SVGAGI. The CDR3 coding sequence is TGTGCCAGCAGTCCCGACCGGGGCCTCTATGGCTACACCTTC. Encoded protein: CASSPDRGLYGYTF.

The CDR3 loop reads CASSSIRLSGLGNEQFF. The CDR3 DNA sequence: TGTGCCAGCAGCTCTATTAGGTTGTCCGGGCTAGGCAATGAGCAGTTCTTC. The rearrangement links TRBV11-2 to TRBJ2-1; D is unresolved. Germline CDR1 is SGHAT and CDR2 is FQNNGV. The V end lost 4 bases, the J end lost 6 bases, and 22 bases lay between the germline ends. The CDR3 loop spans 17 amino acids.

J is TRBJ2-4 and V is TRBV19, with 9 nucleotides matching TRBD1. Germline V gene sequence: CDR1 LNHDA, CDR2 SQIVND (reference sequence). CDR3 length: 14 amino acids. The trim removed 10 bases at V and 6 bases at J, leaving 10 bases unmatched. The CDR3 sequence: CATRTGDGSNIQYF. The DNA of the CDR3 is TGTGCCACCCGGACAGGGGACGGGTCAAACATTCAGTACTTC.

The chain employs TRBV19 and TRBJ2-5, with a possible D match to TRBD1 (6 bases). Germline V gene lookup returns CDR1 LNHDA and CDR2 SQIVND (reference sequence). The CDR3 runs to 15 residues. Trimming shortened V by 7 bases and J by 0 bases, and 15 bases separated the two germline ends. This CDR3 is CASKKPGANQETQYF. The CDR3, as DNA: TGTGCCAGTAAGAAGCCAGGGGCGAACCAAGAGACCCAGTACTTC. Complete variable domain (other parts from reference TRBV19 and TRBJ2-5): DGGITQSPKYLFRKEGQNVTLSCEQNLNHDAMYWYRQDPGQGLRLIYYSQIVNDFQKGDIAEGYSVSREKKESFPLTVTSAQKNPTAFYLCASKKPGANQETQYFGPGTRLLVL.

The chain recombines TRBV19 with TRBJ1-2; possible D gene TRBD1, 6 bases. The CDR3 sequence is 14 residues long. CDR1 is LNHDA, CDR2 SQIVND, per germline (reference sequence). V gave up 6 bases and J gave up 7 bases, with 18 bases separating them. This CDR3 reads CASSPNWGAGGYTF. The CDR3 DNA is TGTGCCAGTAGCCCCAACTGGGGGGCAGGTGGCTACACCTTC.

The chain has TRBV30 and TRBJ2-7; D gene unclear. This CDR3 has 13 amino acids. Looked up from germline, CDR1 is GTSNPN and CDR2 is SVGIG (reference sequence). V was clipped by 2 bases and J by 0 bases, with 8 bases between them. CDR3 DNA sequence: TGTGCCTGGAGTAGGACCAGCTCCTACGAGCAGTACTTC. Translated, it gives CAWSRTSSYEQYF.

The chain joins TRBV11-2 to TRBJ1-1; 8 bases align to TRBD1. Looked up from germline, CDR1 is SGHAT and CDR2 is FQNNGV. After removal of 4 bases from V and 3 bases from J, the junction contained 4 bases not matched to a gene. This CDR3 has 14 residues. The CDR3 is CASSSQGADTEAFF. CDR3 sequence (DNA): TGTGCCAGCAGCTCCCAGGGGGCGGACACTGAAGCTTTCTTT.

The count of this clone is one. J is TRBJ1-1 and V is TRBV19, with D possibly being TRBD1 (5 bases). This CDR3 is 14 amino acids long. Trimming shortened V by 5 bases and J by 6 bases, and 16 bases separated the two germline ends. CDR1 is LNHDA and CDR2 is SQIVND in the germline V gene (reference sequence). The CDR3 DNA is TGTGCCAGTAGTTCTGGGGGGGGTGTTGCTGAAGCTTTCTTT. This encodes CASSSGGGVAEAFF.

The chain joins TRBV12-5 to TRBJ1-1, with 7 bases matching TRBD1. This CDR3 comprises 12 residues. Germline CDR1 LGHNT, CDR2 FRNRAP. Unmatched junction bases numbered 2, after V lost 9 bases and J lost 1 base. The CDR3 coding sequence is TGTGCTAGCAGGGGGTGGAACACTGAAGCTTTCTTT. Its translation is CASRGWNTEAFF.

The V and J genes are TRBV18 and TRBJ1-2, with D possibly TRBD1 on 6 matching bases. Trimming removed 3 bases from V and 3 bases from J, with 11 bases in between. This CDR3 is built from 14 residues. Germline V lookup: CDR1 KGHSH, CDR2 LQKENI. CDR3 region: CASSPTGKDYGYTF. The CDR3 DNA follows: TGTGCCAGCTCACCTACAGGGAAGGACTATGGCTACACCTTC.

A single count supports this clone. This chain joins TRBV19 and TRBJ2-5; TRBD1 agrees at 11 bases. The CDR3 extends over 14 amino acids. J gave up 2 bases and V 10 bases, and 6 bases lay outside the gene matches. CDR1 LNHDA and CDR2 SQIVND come from the germline V gene (reference sequence). The CDR3 bases are TGTGCCACCAGGGACAGGGGGTTTCAAGAGACCCAGTACTTC. This gives the protein CATRDRGFQETQYF.

The chain has TRBV5-1 and TRBJ1-6; D is undetermined. The CDR3 length is 15 residues. Germline values: CDR1 SGHRS, CDR2 YFSETQ. The V end lost 2 bases, the J end lost 5 bases, and 11 bases lay between the germline ends. The CDR3 coding sequence is TGCGCCAGCAGCTTAGCGTTCCGGGATAATTCACCCCTCCACTTT. Protein: CASSLAFRDNSPLHF.

The rearrangement joins TRBV2 to TRBJ2-2; a possible D gene is TRBD2 (6 bases). The V gene's germline CDR1 is SNHLY and CDR2 FYNNEI. CDR3 length: 14 residues. V lost 4 bases and J 5 bases, leaving 11 bases between the germline ends. CDR3 sequence reads: CASSGEVGTGELFF. CDR3 in DNA: TGTGCCAGCAGTGGGGAGGTGGGGACCGGGGAGCTGTTTTTT. Together with reference TRBV2 and TRBJ2-2, the CDR3 gives the full variable domain: EPEVTQTPSHQVTQMGQEVILRCVPISNHLYFYWYRQILGQKVEFLVSFYNNEISEKSEIFDDQFSVERPDGSNFTLKIRSTKLEDSAMYFCASSGEVGTGELFFGEGSRLTVL.

The chain employs TRBV18 and TRBJ1-3; maybe TRBD1 (5 bases). Germline V CDR1 and CDR2: KGHSH, LQKENI. Trimming left V 3 bases short and J 5 bases short, with 14 bases between. The CDR3 is made up of 15 amino acids. DNA of the CDR3: TGTGCCAGCTCACCGACGGGGGACTCCAGAAACACCATATATTTT. Protein sequence: CASSPTGDSRNTIYF.

The chain uses TRBV7-9 and TRBJ1-3, with unresolved D. CDR3 length: 13 residues. V lost 8 bases and J lost 0, with 8 bases in between. Germline-derived CDR1 and CDR2 are SEHNR and FQNEAQ (reference sequence). CDR3 DNA sequence: TGTGCCAGCCAAATATTCTCTGGAAACACCATATATTTT. Amino acids: CASQIFSGNTIYF.

The chain has TRBV5-1 and TRBJ2-2; D is possibly TRBD1 or TRBD2 (5 bases each). Germline CDR1 is SGHRS and CDR2 is YFSETQ. CDR3 length equals 14 residues. Trimming removed 4 bases from V and 8 bases from J, with 15 bases in between. Here the CDR3 DNA reads TGCGCCAGCAGCGGGACGGTAGAACTTGGGGAGCTGTTTTTT. Its translation: CASSGTVELGELFF.

The V and J genes are TRBV5-1 and TRBJ2-3; a weak D match, TRBD2 (6 bases). CDR3 length: 15 residues. Trimming shortened V by 6 bases and J by 0 bases, and 14 bases separated the two germline ends. Germline V gives CDR1 SGHRS, CDR2 YFSETQ. The CDR3 coding sequence is TGCGCCAGCACCTACCAGGGACTCAGCACAGATACGCAGTATTTT. It codes for CASTYQGLSTDTQYF.

This chain joins TRBV7-8 and TRBJ2-1; 15 positions match TRBD2. The CDR3 runs 16 residues. The V gene end was trimmed by 4 bases and the J gene end by 6 bases; junction bases not matched to a gene: 4. Germline CDR1 SGHVS, CDR2 FQNEAQ. The CDR3 nucleotides are TGTGCCAGCAGCTCCGGACTAGCGGGAGGGCCCAATGAGCAGTTCTTC. Translating gives CASSSGLAGGPNEQFF.

The genes are TRBV5-4 and TRBJ2-3; D is unclear. The CDR3 covers 13 residues. The V gene lost 4 bases and the J gene lost 5 bases, with 11 bases spanning the gap. CDR1 and CDR2 (germline): SGHNT, YYREEE (reference sequence). In DNA, the CDR3 is TGTGCCAGCAGCCCACCGACAAGAGATACGCAGTATTTT. It specifies CASSPPTRDTQYF.

The chain employs TRBV28 and TRBJ1-5; no definite D call. Germline V gives CDR1 MDHEN, CDR2 SYDVKM. The CDR3 covers 12 residues. Trimming took 10 bases from V and 6 from J, leaving 13 bases between them. The CDR3 loop is CANSVGTQPQHF. CDR3 nucleotide sequence: TGTGCCAACTCGGTGGGTACTCAGCCCCAGCATTTT.